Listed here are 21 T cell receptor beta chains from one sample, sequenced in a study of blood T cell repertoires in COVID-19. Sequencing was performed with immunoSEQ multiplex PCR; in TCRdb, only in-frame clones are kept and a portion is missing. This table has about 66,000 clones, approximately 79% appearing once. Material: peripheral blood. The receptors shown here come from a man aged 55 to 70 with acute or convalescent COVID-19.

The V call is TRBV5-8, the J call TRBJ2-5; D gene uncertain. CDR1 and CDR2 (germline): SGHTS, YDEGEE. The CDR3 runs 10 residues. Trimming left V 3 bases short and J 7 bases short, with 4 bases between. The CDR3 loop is CASSSRTQYF. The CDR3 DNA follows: TGTGCCAGCAGCTCGAGGACCCAGTACTTC.

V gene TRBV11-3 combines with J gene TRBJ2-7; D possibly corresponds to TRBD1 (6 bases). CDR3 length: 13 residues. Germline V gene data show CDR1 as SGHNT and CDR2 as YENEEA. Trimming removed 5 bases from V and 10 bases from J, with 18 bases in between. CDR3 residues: CASSLRDTGIQYF. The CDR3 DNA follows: TGTGCCAGCAGCCTCCGGGACACAGGGATCCAGTACTTC.

The CDR3 region has the DNA TGCGCCAGCAGCCAAGTGCTGGGGGCGGAAGATACGCAGTATTTT. It encodes CASSQVLGAEDTQYF. The chain employs TRBV4-3 and TRBJ2-3, with D perhaps TRBD1 (6 bases). Trimming took off 1 base at V and 5 bases at J, with 13 bases between the two ends. This CDR3 is built from 15 residues. CDR1 LGHNA and CDR2 YSLEER come from the germline V gene.

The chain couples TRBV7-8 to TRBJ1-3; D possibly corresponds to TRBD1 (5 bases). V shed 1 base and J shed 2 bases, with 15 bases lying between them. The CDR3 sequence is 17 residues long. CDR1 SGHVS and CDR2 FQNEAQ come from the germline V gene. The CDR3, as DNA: TGTGCCAGCAGCTTAGTACAGGCATCGTCACCTGGAAACACCATATATTTT. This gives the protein CASSLVQASSPGNTIYF.

CDR3: CASSLGGNTEAFF. The CDR3 DNA follows: TGTGCCAGCAGCTTGGGAGGGAACACTGAAGCTTTCTTT. The rearrangement uses TRBV12-3 or TRBV12-4 and TRBJ1-1; unclear D gene. CDR3 size: 13 residues. Trimming stripped 6 bases from V and 1 base from J, with 9 bases between.

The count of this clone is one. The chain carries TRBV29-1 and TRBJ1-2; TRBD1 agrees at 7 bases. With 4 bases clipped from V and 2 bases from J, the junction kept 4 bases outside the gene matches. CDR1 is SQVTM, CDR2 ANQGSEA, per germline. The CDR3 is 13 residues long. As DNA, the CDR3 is TGCAGCGTTGGACAGGGTGGGAACTATGGCTACACCTTC. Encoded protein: CSVGQGGNYGYTF.

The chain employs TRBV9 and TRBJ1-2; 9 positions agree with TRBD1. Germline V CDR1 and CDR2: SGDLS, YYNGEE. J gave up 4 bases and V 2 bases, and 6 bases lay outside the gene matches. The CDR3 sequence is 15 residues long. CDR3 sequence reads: CASSVGTGSIYGYTF. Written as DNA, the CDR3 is TGTGCCAGCAGCGTCGGGACAGGGTCTATCTATGGCTACACCTTC. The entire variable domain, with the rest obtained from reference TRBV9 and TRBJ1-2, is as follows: DSGVTQTPKHLITATGQRVTLRCSPRSGDLSVYWYQQSLDQGLQFLIQYYNGEERAKGNILERFSAQQFPDLHSELNLSSLELGDSALYFCASSVGTGSIYGYTFGSGTRLTVV.

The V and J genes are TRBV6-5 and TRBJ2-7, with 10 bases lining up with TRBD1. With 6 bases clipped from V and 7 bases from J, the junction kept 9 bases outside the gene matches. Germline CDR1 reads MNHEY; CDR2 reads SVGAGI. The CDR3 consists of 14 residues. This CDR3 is CASSTRQGAREQYV. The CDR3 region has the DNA TGTGCCAGCAGCACCCGACAGGGGGCGCGAGAGCAGTACGTC.

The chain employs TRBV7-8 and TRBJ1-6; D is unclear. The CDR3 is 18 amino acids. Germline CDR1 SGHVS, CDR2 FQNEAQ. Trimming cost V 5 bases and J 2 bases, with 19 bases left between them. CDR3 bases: TGTGCCAGCAGCCGAGATGTAGCCCGTCTCGCCTATAATTCACCCCTCCACTTT. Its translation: CASSRDVARLAYNSPLHF.

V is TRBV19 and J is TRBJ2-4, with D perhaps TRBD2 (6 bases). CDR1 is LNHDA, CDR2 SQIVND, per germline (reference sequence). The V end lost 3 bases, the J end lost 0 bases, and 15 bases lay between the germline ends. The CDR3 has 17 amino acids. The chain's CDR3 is CASSMGGIGLAKNIQYF. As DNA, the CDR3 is TGTGCCAGTAGTATGGGGGGAATAGGATTAGCCAAAAACATTCAGTACTTC.

CDR3 amino acids: CASSYGGGLLANVLTF. The CDR3 nucleotides read TGTGCCAGCAGTTACGGCGGGGGCCTCTTGGCCAACGTCCTGACTTTC. The chain couples TRBV6-5 to TRBJ2-6; a weak D match, TRBD2 (7 bases). From germline, CDR1 is MNHEY and CDR2 SVGAGI. The length of the CDR3 is 16 residues. V lost 2 bases to trimming and J lost 6 bases, with 14 bases between them.

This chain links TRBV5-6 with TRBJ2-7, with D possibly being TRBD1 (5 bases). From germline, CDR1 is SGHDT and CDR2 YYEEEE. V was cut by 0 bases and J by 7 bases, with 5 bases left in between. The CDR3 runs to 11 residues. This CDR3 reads CASSLEGEQYF. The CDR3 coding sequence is TGTGCCAGCAGCTTGGAGGGGGAGCAGTACTTC. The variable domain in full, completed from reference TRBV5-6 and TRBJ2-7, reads DAGVTQSPTHLIKTRGQQVTLRCSPKSGHDTVSWYQQALGQGPQFIFQYYEEEERQRGNFPDRFSGHQFPNYSSELNVNALLLGDSALYLCASSLEGEQYFGPGTRLTVT.

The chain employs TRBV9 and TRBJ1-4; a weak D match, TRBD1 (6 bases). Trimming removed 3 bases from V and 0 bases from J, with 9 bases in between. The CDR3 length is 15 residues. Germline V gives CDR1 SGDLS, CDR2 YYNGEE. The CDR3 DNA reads TGTGCCAGCAGCGCAACAGGGACAACTAATGAAAAACTGTTTTTT. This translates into CASSATGTTNEKLFF.

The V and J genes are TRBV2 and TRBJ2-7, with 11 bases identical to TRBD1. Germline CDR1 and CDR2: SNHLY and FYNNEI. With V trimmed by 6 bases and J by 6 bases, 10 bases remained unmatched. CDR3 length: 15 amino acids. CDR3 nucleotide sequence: TGTGCCAGCAGAGTTGCCGGGACAGGGGGTGGCGAGCAGTACTTC. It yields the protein CASRVAGTGGGEQYF.

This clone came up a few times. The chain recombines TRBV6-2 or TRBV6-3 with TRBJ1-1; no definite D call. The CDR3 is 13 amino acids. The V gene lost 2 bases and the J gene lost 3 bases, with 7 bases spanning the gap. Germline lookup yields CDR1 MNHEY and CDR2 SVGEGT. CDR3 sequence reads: CASSYGGYTEAFF. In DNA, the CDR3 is TGTGCCAGCAGTTACGGCGGCTACACTGAAGCTTTCTTT.

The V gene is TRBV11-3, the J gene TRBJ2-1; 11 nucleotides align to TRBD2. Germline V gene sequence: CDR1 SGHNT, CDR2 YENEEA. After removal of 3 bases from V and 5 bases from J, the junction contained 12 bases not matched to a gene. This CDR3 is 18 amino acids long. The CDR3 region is CASSFRPLAGGYNNEQFF. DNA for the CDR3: TGTGCCAGCAGCTTCAGACCGCTAGCGGGGGGCTACAACAATGAGCAGTTCTTC.

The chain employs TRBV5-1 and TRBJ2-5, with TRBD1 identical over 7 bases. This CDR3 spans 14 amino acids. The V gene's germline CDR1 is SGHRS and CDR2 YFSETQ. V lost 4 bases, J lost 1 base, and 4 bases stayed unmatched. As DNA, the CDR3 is TGCGCCAGCAGCACAGGGACAGTCCAAGAGACCCAGTACTTC. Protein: CASSTGTVQETQYF.

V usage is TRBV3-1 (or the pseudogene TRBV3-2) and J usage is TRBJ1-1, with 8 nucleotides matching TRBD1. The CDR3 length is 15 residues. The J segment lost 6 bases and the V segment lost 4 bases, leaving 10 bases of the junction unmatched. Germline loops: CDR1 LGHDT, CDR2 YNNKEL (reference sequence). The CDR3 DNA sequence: TGTGCCAGCAGCCTGCGAGGACAGGGAGGCGCTGAAGCTTTCTTT. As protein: CASSLRGQGGAEAFF.

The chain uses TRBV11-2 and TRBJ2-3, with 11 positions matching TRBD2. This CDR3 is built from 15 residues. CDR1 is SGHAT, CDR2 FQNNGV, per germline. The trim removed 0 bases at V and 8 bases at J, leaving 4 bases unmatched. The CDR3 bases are TGTGCCAGCAGCTTAGAAATAGCGGGGGGGCCTACGCAGTATTTT. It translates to CASSLEIAGGPTQYF.

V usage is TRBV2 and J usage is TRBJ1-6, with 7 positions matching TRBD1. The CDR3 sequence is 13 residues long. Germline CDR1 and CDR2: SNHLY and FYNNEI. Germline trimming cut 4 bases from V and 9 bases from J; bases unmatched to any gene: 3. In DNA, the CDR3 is TGTGCCAGCAGTGGACAGGGTGCTTCACCCCTCCACTTT. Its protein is CASSGQGASPLHF.

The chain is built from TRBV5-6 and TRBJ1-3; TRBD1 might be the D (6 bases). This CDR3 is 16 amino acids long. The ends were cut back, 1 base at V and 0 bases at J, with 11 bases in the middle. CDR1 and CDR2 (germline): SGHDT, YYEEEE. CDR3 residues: CASSLPGDISGNTIYF. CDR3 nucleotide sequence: TGTGCCAGCAGCTTGCCAGGGGATATCTCTGGAAACACCATATATTTT.